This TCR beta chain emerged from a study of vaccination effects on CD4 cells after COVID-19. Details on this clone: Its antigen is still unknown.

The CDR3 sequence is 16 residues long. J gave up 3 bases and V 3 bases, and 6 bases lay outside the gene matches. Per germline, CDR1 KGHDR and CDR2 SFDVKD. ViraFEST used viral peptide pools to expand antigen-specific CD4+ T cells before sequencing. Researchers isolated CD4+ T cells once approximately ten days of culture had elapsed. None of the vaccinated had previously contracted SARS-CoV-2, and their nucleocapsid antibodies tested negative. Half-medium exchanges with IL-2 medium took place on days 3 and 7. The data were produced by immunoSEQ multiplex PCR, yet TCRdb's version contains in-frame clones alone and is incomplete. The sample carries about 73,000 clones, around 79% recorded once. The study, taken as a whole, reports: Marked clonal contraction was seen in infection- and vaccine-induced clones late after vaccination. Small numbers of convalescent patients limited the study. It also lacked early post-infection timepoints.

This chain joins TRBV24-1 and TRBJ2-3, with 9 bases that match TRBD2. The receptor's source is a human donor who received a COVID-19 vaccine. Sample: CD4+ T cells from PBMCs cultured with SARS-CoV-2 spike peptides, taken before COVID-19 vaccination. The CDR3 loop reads CATSDRGGAGTDTQYF. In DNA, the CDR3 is TGTGCCACCAGTGATCGCGGGGGGGCGGGTACAGATACGCAGTATTTT.